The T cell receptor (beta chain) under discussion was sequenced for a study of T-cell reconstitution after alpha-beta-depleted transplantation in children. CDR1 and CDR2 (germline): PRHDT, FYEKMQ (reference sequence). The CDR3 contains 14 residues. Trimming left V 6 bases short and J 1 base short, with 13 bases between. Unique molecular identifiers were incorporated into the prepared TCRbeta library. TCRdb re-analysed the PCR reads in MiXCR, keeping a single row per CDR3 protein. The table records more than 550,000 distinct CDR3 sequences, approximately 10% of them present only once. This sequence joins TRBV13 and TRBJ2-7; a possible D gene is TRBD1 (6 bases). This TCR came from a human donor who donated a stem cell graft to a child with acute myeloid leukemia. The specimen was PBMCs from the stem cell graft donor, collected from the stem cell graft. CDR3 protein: CASSLSDRSYEQYF. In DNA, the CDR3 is TGTGCCAGCAGTCTTTCGGACAGATCCTACGAGCAGTACTTC.